This T cell receptor (beta chain) comes out of a study of cytomegalovirus exposure and HLA in healthy donors. Findings and caveats of the study: In vitro testing confirmed a few CMV-associated chains as specific for CMV antigens. The study designated about 160 TCR beta chains cytomegalovirus-associated.

CDR1 and CDR2 from the germline V gene are MNHNY and SVGAGI (reference sequence). The CDR3 loop spans 14 amino acids. In this sample, this clone turned up a few times. The antigen remains unidentified. The junction shows a germline mismatch at one end, possibly a read error. With 60 Vbeta and 13 Jbeta primers, the PCR was carried out. TCRdb's copy holds only in-frame clones and misses some; the assay was immunoSEQ multiplex PCR. This sample has some 110,000 clones, with approximately 86% found just once. The receptor was isolated from a man between 18 and 29 years old in good health and CMV-seronegative. Sequencing input: PBMCs. The V and J genes are TRBV6-6 and TRBJ2-7; a possible D gene is TRBD2 (6 bases). The CDR3 reads CASSYSEEGPPRDF. CDR3 sequence (DNA): TGTGCCAGCAGTTACTCAGAGGAGGGTCCCCCGCGGGACTTC.